The clone carrying this T cell receptor beta chain has more than one count but fewer than ten. There are 15 residues in the CDR3. The germline CDR1 and CDR2 sequences are SNHLY and FYNNEI. With 7 bases clipped from V and 10 bases from J, the junction kept 13 bases outside the gene matches. This entry comes from a study of T cell responses to AZD1222 COVID-19 vaccine. Libraries were prepared by immunoSEQ multiplex PCR; TCRdb keeps only in-frame clonotypes and omits some of them. This sample has a few hundred thousand clones; just over 90% occur once, and the top ten carry 0.55%. The specimen comprised peripheral blood, sampled on day 0 of AZD1222 vaccination. The genes are TRBV2 and TRBJ1-6; TRBD1 agrees at 7 bases. The TCR comes from an adult in good health. The DNA of the CDR3 is TGTGCCAGCACGGCAGGGGGGAGTTTGGGGTCACCCCTCCACTTT. This sequence encodes CASTAGGSLGSPLHF.